This T cell receptor (beta chain) was recorded in a study of T cells in Graves' hyperthyroidism and ophthalmopathy. Regions amplified from RNA transcripts were the TCR beta CDR3 regions. In the first-round RT-PCR of the TCR CDR3, the HTBI primer set was used. TCRdb ran MiXCR on the multiplex PCR reads and lists one entry per CDR3 protein. The sample lists roughly 700,000 distinct CDR3 sequences; 30% to 40% were seen once. V lost 6 bases to trimming and J lost 1 base, with 16 bases between them. The CDR3 runs to 16 residues. The germline gives CDR1 LNHDA, CDR2 SQIVND (reference sequence). The table lists this clonotype with a few counts. Its antigen is unidentified. Study conclusions and caveats: Ophthalmopathy prediction by the model preceded onset by a median approximately six months.

J is TRBJ1-5 and V is TRBV19, with D unresolved. Input material: blood. The TCR sequence derives from a woman in her thirties or forties with Graves' hyperthyroidism. The DNA for the CDR3 is TGTGCCAGTAGCCCATTGGGCCCCTCGAGCAATCAGCCCCAGCATTTT. It yields the protein CASSPLGPSSNQPQHF.